The 21 T cell receptor beta chains listed next were all sequenced from one sample in a study of cytomegalovirus exposure and HLA in healthy donors. Clones were read by immunoSEQ multiplex PCR, and TCRdb kept only the in-frame ones, dropping some. The sample includes about 330,000 clones, roughly 87% of them seen just once. The source material was PBMCs. These receptors were taken from a woman aged 25 to 39 in good health and CMV-seropositive.

The DNA for the CDR3 is TGTGCCAGCAGCCAGGGACAGGGGGATCAGCCCCAGCATTTT. Amino acids: CASSQGQGDQPQHF. The genes are TRBV5-8 and TRBJ1-5, with TRBD1 matching 11 bases. From germline, CDR1 is SGHTS and CDR2 YDEGEE. The CDR3 has 14 residues. V lost 4 bases to trimming and J lost 5 bases; unmatched junction nucleotides: 2.

The CDR3 DNA is TGTGCCAGCAGTGAAGGTGGATATAGCAATCAGCCCCAGCATTTT. Translation: CASSEGGYSNQPQHF. This chain uses TRBV6-1 with TRBJ1-5; D call uncertain. V lost 1 base and J lost 0, with 7 bases in between. Germline V gene data show CDR1 as MNHNS and CDR2 as SASEGT. The CDR3 is 15 residues long.

The chain's CDR3 is CASSPAGTPYEQYF. The CDR3 DNA reads TGTGCCAGCAGCCCTGCCGGGACCCCCTACGAGCAGTACTTC. This chain joins TRBV4-2 and TRBJ2-7; D could derive from TRBD1 or TRBD2 (5 bases each). The CDR3 runs to 14 residues. CDR1 and CDR2 (germline): LGHNA, YNFKEQ. Trimming left V 4 bases short and J 2 bases short, with 12 bases between.

The rearrangement uses TRBV6-5 and TRBJ1-2; TRBD1 aligns across 9 bases. Trimming cost V 2 bases and J 0 bases; bases outside gene matches: 4. This CDR3 region has 16 residues. CDR1 is MNHEY, CDR2 SVGAGI, per germline. CDR3 nucleotide sequence: TGTGCCAGCAGTTACACGGGGACAGGGACTAACTATGGCTACACCTTC. It is translated as CASSYTGTGTNYGYTF.

This clone was picked up one time. The chain carries TRBV30 and TRBJ2-3; 11 nucleotides agree with TRBD2. There are 15 residues in the CDR3. In germline, CDR1 is GTSNPN, CDR2 SVGIG (reference sequence). V gave up 1 base and J gave up 2 bases; unmatched junction bases: 2. As DNA, the CDR3 is TGTGCCTGGAGTGGGGGACTAGCGGTCACAGATACGCAGTATTTT. This translates into CAWSGGLAVTDTQYF.

This chain connects TRBV29-1 to TRBJ2-2, with D tentatively TRBD1 (5 bases). The V gene lost 5 bases and the J gene lost 5 bases, with 12 bases spanning the gap. Germline V gene sequence: CDR1 SQVTM, CDR2 ANQGSEA. The CDR3 loop spans 13 amino acids. CDR3 coding DNA: TGCAGCGTTCCTAGAGCAGGGACCGGGGAGCTGTTTTTT. Translated, it gives CSVPRAGTGELFF.

The sample holds one count of this clone. The chain employs TRBV5-1 and TRBJ1-5; D is unclear. The CDR3 is made up of 15 amino acids. V was shortened by 4 bases and J by 6 bases, with 17 bases between the two germline ends. Looked up from germline, CDR1 is SGHRS and CDR2 is YFSETQ. CDR3 DNA: TGCGCCAGCAGCCCTGACGCAGGTTCAGGTCAGCCCCAGCATTTT. Residues: CASSPDAGSGQPQHF. Together with reference TRBV5-1 and TRBJ1-5, the CDR3 gives the full variable domain: KAGVTQTPRYLIKTRGQQVTLSCSPISGHRSVSWYQQTPGQGLQFLFEYFSETQRNKGNFPGRFSGRQFSNSRSEMNVSTLELGDSALYLCASSPDAGSGQPQHFGDGTRLSIL.

This rearrangement joins TRBV11-2 to TRBJ1-2; 7 bases are a match to TRBD1. J gave up 0 bases and V 1 base, and 2 bases lay outside the gene matches. Looked up from germline, CDR1 is SGHAT and CDR2 is FQNNGV. The CDR3 runs to 15 residues. The CDR3 protein is CASSLAGGPNYGYTF. The CDR3 DNA reads as TGTGCCAGCAGCTTAGCAGGGGGTCCTAACTATGGCTACACCTTC.

This chain uses TRBV9 with TRBJ1-5; D ambiguous. V was shortened by 1 base and J by 7 bases, with 9 bases between the two germline ends. Germline lookup yields CDR1 SGDLS and CDR2 YYNGEE. This CDR3 has 13 residues. This CDR3 is CASSVSGGQPQHF. The CDR3 region has the DNA TGTGCCAGCAGCGTAAGCGGAGGGCAGCCCCAGCATTTT.

Written as DNA, the CDR3 is TGTGCCAGCTCACCATCGGGGACTAGCGGGGGGTACCAAGAGACCCAGTACTTC. Protein product: CASSPSGTSGGYQETQYF. This chain joins TRBV18 and TRBJ2-5, with 15 bases fitting TRBD2. CDR3 length: 18 amino acids. Germline CDR1 and CDR2: KGHSH and LQKENI. The V gene end was trimmed by 2 bases and the J gene end by 0 bases; junction bases not matched to a gene: 4.

V and J are TRBV27 and TRBJ2-3, with 16 positions matching TRBD2. This CDR3 is built from 16 residues. Unmatched junction bases numbered 6, after V lost 4 bases and J lost 8 bases. Germline CDR1 MNHEY, CDR2 SMNVEV (reference sequence). This CDR3 reads CASSSGLAGGPFTQYF. DNA of the CDR3: TGTGCCAGCAGTTCGGGACTAGCGGGAGGGCCTTTTACGCAGTATTTT.

V is TRBV11-2 and J is TRBJ2-7; weak D call: TRBD2 (6 bases). Trimming shortened V by 5 bases and J by 4 bases, and 9 bases separated the two germline ends. This CDR3 is 12 amino acids long. Germline CDR1 SGHAT, CDR2 FQNNGV. CDR3 sequence (DNA): TGTGCCAGCAGCGATGGGACTTACGAGCAGTACTTC. It specifies CASSDGTYEQYF.

CDR3 residues: CASSLVGGTGFYEQYF. In DNA, the CDR3 is TGCGCCAGCAGCTTGGTGGGCGGGACAGGGTTTTACGAGCAGTACTTC. The V and J genes are TRBV5-1 and TRBJ2-7, with 9 nucleotides matching TRBD1. Germline V gene data show CDR1 as SGHRS and CDR2 as YFSETQ. Germline trimming cut 0 bases from V and 4 bases from J; bases unmatched to any gene: 8. The CDR3 runs to 16 residues. Full variable domain (outside the CDR3, taken from reference TRBV5-1 and TRBJ2-7): KAGVTQTPRYLIKTRGQQVTLSCSPISGHRSVSWYQQTPGQGLQFLFEYFSETQRNKGNFPGRFSGRQFSNSRSEMNVSTLELGDSALYLCASSLVGGTGFYEQYFGPGTRLTVT.

This sequence joins TRBV6-5 and TRBJ1-6; tentatively, D is TRBD1 (5 bases). The CDR3 is 14 residues long. The V end was cut by 8 bases, the J end by 11 bases, with 19 bases between. The germline V gene encodes CDR1 MNHEY and CDR2 SVGAGI. The chain's CDR3 is CASRGVGWIAPLHF. CDR3 coding DNA: TGTGCCAGCCGGGGGGTGGGGTGGATTGCACCCCTCCACTTT.

The V gene is TRBV19, the J gene TRBJ1-5, with 7 bases lining up with TRBD1. Germline V lookup: CDR1 LNHDA, CDR2 SQIVND (reference sequence). The CDR3 has 17 amino acids. With 3 bases clipped from V and 0 bases from J, the junction kept 8 bases outside the gene matches. The CDR3 DNA follows: TGTGCCAGTAGTATCGTGGGGACAGCATATAGCAATCAGCCCCAGCATTTT. As protein: CASSIVGTAYSNQPQHF.

The V gene is TRBV28, the J gene TRBJ2-3; D may correspond to TRBD1 or TRBD2 (5 bases each). Germline V gives CDR1 MDHEN, CDR2 SYDVKM. V lost 6 bases and J 1 base, leaving 11 bases between the germline ends. This CDR3 is 14 amino acids long. CDR3 nucleotide sequence: TGTGCCAGCAGCTCCGGGGCCCGCACAGATACGCAGTATTTT. This codes for CASSSGARTDTQYF.

The gene calls are TRBV28 and TRBJ1-2, with 11 bases identical to TRBD1. Germline lookup yields CDR1 MDHEN and CDR2 SYDVKM. Germline trimming cut 6 bases from V and 0 bases from J; bases unmatched to any gene: 3. This CDR3 contains 15 residues. CDR3 loop: CASRGQGGPNYGYTF. CDR3 in DNA: TGTGCCAGCAGGGGACAGGGGGGTCCTAACTATGGCTACACCTTC.

The rearrangement uses TRBV18 and TRBJ1-5; D perhaps matches TRBD1 (6 bases). The CDR3 is 16 residues long. Trimming stripped 3 bases from V and 0 bases from J, with 12 bases between. CDR1 and CDR2 from the germline V gene are KGHSH and LQKENI. This chain's CDR3 is CASSPYRAVSNQPQHF. CDR3 in DNA: TGTGCCAGCTCACCTTACAGGGCAGTTAGCAATCAGCCCCAGCATTTT.

V is TRBV5-6 and J is TRBJ2-7; maybe TRBD2 (5 bases). Per the germline V gene, CDR1 is SGHDT and CDR2 is YYEEEE. This CDR3 region has 14 residues. With 0 bases removed from V and 7 bases from J, the gap between germline ends came to 14 bases. The CDR3 here is CASSLGLAPGEQYF. The CDR3 DNA follows: TGTGCCAGCAGCTTGGGTCTGGCGCCGGGGGAGCAGTACTTC.

The DNA for the CDR3 is TGTGCCAGCAGGCCCCAAAATCAGCCCCAGCATTTT. Its translation: CASRPQNQPQHF. The V call is TRBV2, the J call TRBJ1-5, with D unresolved. The CDR3 has 12 residues. Per the germline V gene, CDR1 is SNHLY and CDR2 is FYNNEI. V gave up 6 bases and J gave up 4 bases, with 7 bases separating them.

The V and J genes are TRBV5-6 and TRBJ1-1; TRBD1 aligns across 10 bases. The CDR3 is 13 residues long. Germline CDR1 is SGHDT and CDR2 is YYEEEE. The V gene end was trimmed by 2 bases and the J gene end by 12 bases; junction bases not matched to a gene: 7. The CDR3 DNA reads TGTGCCAGCAGCTTAGGGACAGGGGTCTTGACTTTCTTT. Its protein is CASSLGTGVLTFF. Together with reference TRBV5-6 and TRBJ1-1, the CDR3 gives the full variable domain: DAGVTQSPTHLIKTRGQQVTLRCSPKSGHDTVSWYQQALGQGPQFIFQYYEEEERQRGNFPDRFSGHQFPNYSSELNVNALLLGDSALYLCASSLGTGVLTFFGQGTRLTVV.